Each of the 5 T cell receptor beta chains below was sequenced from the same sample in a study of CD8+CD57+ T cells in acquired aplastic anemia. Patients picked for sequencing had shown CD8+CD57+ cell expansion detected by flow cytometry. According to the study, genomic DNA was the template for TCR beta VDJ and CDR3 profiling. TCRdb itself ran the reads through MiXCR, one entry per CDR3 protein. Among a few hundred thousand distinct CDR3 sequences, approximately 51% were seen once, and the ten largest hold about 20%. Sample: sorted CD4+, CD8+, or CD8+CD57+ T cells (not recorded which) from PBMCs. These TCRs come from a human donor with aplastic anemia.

The CDR3 DNA sequence: TGTGCCAGCAGCTTAAACTCTGGGGCCAACGTCCTGACTTTC. Encoded protein: CASSLNSGANVLTF. The chain carries TRBV7-3 and TRBJ2-6; D is unclear. V was clipped by 1 base and J by 0 bases, with 1 base between them. The CDR3 length is 14 residues. The germline V gene has CDR1 SGHTA and CDR2 FQGTGA.

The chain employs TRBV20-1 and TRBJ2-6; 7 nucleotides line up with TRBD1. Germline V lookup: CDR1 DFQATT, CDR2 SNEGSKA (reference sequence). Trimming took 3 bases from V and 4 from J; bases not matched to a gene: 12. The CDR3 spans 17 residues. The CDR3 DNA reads TGCAGTGCTAGGCGACAGGGTGTGGTTCTGGGGGCCAACGTCCTGACTTTC. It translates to CSARRQGVVLGANVLTF.

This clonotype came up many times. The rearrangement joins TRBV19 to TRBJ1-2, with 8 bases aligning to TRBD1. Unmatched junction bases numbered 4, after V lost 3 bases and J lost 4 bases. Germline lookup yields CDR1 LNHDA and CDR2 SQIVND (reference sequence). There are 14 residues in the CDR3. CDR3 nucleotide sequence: TGTGCCAGTAGTATGGACAGGGAGTCCTATGGCTACACCTTC. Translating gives CASSMDRESYGYTF.

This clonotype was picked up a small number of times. The CDR3 DNA follows: TGTGCCAGCAGTGAACCGGGACAGGGGGCGGAAAATCAGCCCCAGCATTTT. Its translation: CASSEPGQGAENQPQHF. The chain couples TRBV6-2 or TRBV6-3 to TRBJ1-5; 12 bases are shared with TRBD1. V was clipped by 5 bases and J by 4 bases; unmatched bases: 9. This CDR3 is built from 17 residues. The V gene's germline CDR1 is MNHEY and CDR2 SVGEGT.

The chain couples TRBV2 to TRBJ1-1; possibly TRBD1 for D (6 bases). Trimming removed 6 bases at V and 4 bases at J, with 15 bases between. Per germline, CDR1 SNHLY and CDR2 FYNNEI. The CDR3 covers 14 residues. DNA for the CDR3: TGTGCCAGCAGGGGGGGGGCCGTGGGCACTGAAGCTTTCTTT. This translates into CASRGGAVGTEAFF.